This paragraph covers one T cell receptor (beta chain) sequence. The antigen remains unidentified. V was pared by 5 bases and J by 3 bases, with 14 bases between. This CDR3 spans 14 amino acids. These data are taken from a study of T cell repertoires in cytomegalovirus infection. Study-level background: Matching HLA type and CMV infection were both indicated by public TCR beta signatures. General study points: HLA-C-restricted CMV clonotypes gave the most frequent clonotype in two of eight donors.

Each CDR3 protein gets one entry after TCRdb re-called the reads with MiXCR. The sample lists 150,000 to 200,000 distinct CDR3 sequences; over 13% were seen once. This sequence originates from a human donor in good health (CMV status not recorded). Some clones in this sample may be carry-over from other donors' samples. The J gene is TRBJ2-7, the V gene TRBV12-3 or TRBV12-4; D tentatively reads TRBD1 or TRBD2 (5 bases each). The sequenced sample consisted of PBMCs. DNA for the CDR3: TGTGCCAGCAGTCCTCCGGGACGGTACTACGAGCAGTACTTC. Amino acid sequence: CASSPPGRYYEQYF.